The next 32 T cell receptor beta chains were all read from a single sample in a study of CD8 T cells in Susac syndrome (dated by TCRdb to the late 2010s). The receptor library was made with the immunoSEQ multiplex PCR assay. RNA was extracted with the RNeasy kit and roughly 0.45 to 1 ug was reverse transcribed using random hexamers. TCRdb trimmed the raw reads at Q25, called clones with MiXCR and kept productive beta chains. Rows are unified per CDR3 protein, each entry keeping the most common DNA and genes. The sample includes about 150,000 distinct CDR3 sequences, with approximately 95% observed a single time. 0.16% of the sample is in the top ten clones. Material for sequencing was CD4+ T cells from PBMCs. The receptors originated from a human donor with Susac syndrome.

This rearrangement joins TRBV27 to TRBJ1-6; D is unresolved. CDR1 and CDR2 from the germline V gene are MNHEY and SMNVEV (reference sequence). Trimming cost V 5 bases and J 0 bases, with 17 bases left between them. This CDR3 spans 18 amino acids. The CDR3 region has the DNA TGTGCCAGCAGTCCCCGGTACGTCGAGAGCTCCTATAATTCACCCCTCCACTTT. This gives the protein CASSPRYVESSYNSPLHF.

This sequence joins TRBV9 and TRBJ2-2, with 8 bases fitting TRBD1. V trimming: 3 bases; J trimming: 7 bases; junction bases outside the gene matches: 8. The length of the CDR3 is 15 residues. Germline loops: CDR1 SGDLS, CDR2 YYNGEE. The CDR3 DNA follows: TGTGCCAGCAGCGGAGGACAGGGCGTCTACGGGGAGCTGTTTTTT. Protein sequence: CASSGGQGVYGELFF. Together with reference TRBV9 and TRBJ2-2, the CDR3 gives the full variable domain: DSGVTQTPKHLITATGQRVTLRCSPRSGDLSVYWYQQSLDQGLQFLIQYYNGEERAKGNILERFSAQQFPDLHSELNLSSLELGDSALYFCASSGGQGVYGELFFGEGSRLTVL.

The chain couples TRBV29-1 to TRBJ1-1; D remains ambiguous. The germline V and J ends were trimmed by 1 base and 4 bases, with 7 bases remaining between them. Germline CDR1 SQVTM, CDR2 ANQGSEA. This CDR3 is 12 amino acids long. The CDR3 here is CSVEGVTTEAFF. In nucleotides, the CDR3 is TGCAGCGTTGAAGGGGTGACCACTGAAGCTTTCTTT.

This chain uses TRBV29-1 with TRBJ2-3, with 11 bases fitting TRBD2. Trimming cost V 4 bases and J 4 bases; bases outside gene matches: 1. Germline V CDR1 and CDR2: SQVTM, ANQGSEA. This CDR3 comprises 13 residues. In nucleotides, the CDR3 is TGCAGCGTTGCGACTAGCGGGGCAGATACGCAGTATTTT. It specifies CSVATSGADTQYF.

The J gene is TRBJ2-3, the V gene TRBV20-1; D is unresolved. Between the trimmed V and J ends, which lost 0 bases and 5 bases, there was a span of 9 bases. The CDR3 spans 13 residues. Germline assignment: CDR1 DFQATT and CDR2 SNEGSKA (reference sequence). CDR3 in amino acids: CSARDNRKDTQYF. Here the CDR3 DNA reads TGCAGTGCTAGAGATAACAGAAAAGATACGCAGTATTTT.

The chain employs TRBV20-1 and TRBJ1-2; D is ambiguous. V was cut by 3 bases and J by 4 bases, with 9 bases left in between. CDR3 length equals 12 residues. Looked up from germline, CDR1 is DFQATT and CDR2 is SNEGSKA (reference sequence). CDR3 sequence: CSAREPVYGYTF. The CDR3 coding sequence is TGCAGTGCTAGGGAACCTGTCTATGGCTACACCTTC.

This chain connects TRBV20-1 to TRBJ2-3; 10 bases are a match to TRBD2. The V segment lost 4 bases and the J segment 3 bases; nucleotides outside the gene matches: 7. The germline gives CDR1 DFQATT, CDR2 SNEGSKA (reference sequence). This CDR3 region has 15 residues. The CDR3 sequence: CSATKRGGRTDTQYF. The CDR3 nucleotides are TGCAGTGCTACTAAGCGGGGGGGCCGGACAGATACGCAGTATTTT.

The CDR3 coding sequence is TGTGCCAGCACCCCTCGACAGGGTAGTCAGCCCCAGCATTTT. It translates to CASTPRQGSQPQHF. The chain is built from TRBV12-3 or TRBV12-4 and TRBJ1-5; 7 bases are shared with TRBD1. Losses at the gene ends were 7 bases for V and 6 bases for J; bases not matched to a gene: 9. The CDR3 contains 14 residues.

The V and J genes are TRBV20-1 and TRBJ1-4; 9 bases line up with TRBD1. The germline CDR1 and CDR2 sequences are DFQATT and SNEGSKA (reference sequence). CDR3 size: 15 residues. The trim removed 1 base at V and 8 bases at J, leaving 8 bases unmatched. The CDR3 reads CSARGGTGLSEKLFF. CDR3 DNA sequence: TGCAGTGCTAGAGGTGGGACAGGGCTTTCAGAAAAACTGTTTTTT.

The V call is TRBV5-1, the J call TRBJ2-6; D gene unclear. This CDR3 comprises 15 residues. The ends were cut back, 4 bases at V and 0 bases at J, with 8 bases in the middle. Germline V gives CDR1 SGHRS, CDR2 YFSETQ. The CDR3 bases are TGCGCCAGCAGCGATCCCCGCTCTGGGGCCAACGTCCTGACTTTC. Its translation: CASSDPRSGANVLTF.

The chain links TRBV7-3 to TRBJ2-1; the D call may be TRBD1 or TRBD2 (5 bases each). With 5 bases removed from V and 0 bases from J, the gap between germline ends came to 11 bases. The CDR3 extends over 15 amino acids. Germline CDR1 SGHTA, CDR2 FQGTGA. The CDR3 DNA sequence: TGTGCCAGCAGCCTGGGACGAACCTCCTACAATGAGCAGTTCTTC. Translated: CASSLGRTSYNEQFF.

This clonotype was seen just once. The rearrangement links TRBV19 to TRBJ2-7; no definite D call. The CDR3 is 15 residues long. Per germline, CDR1 LNHDA and CDR2 SQIVND (reference sequence). The V and J ends lost 5 bases and 1 base respectively, with 15 bases between them. The CDR3 spells CASSGGALGSYEQYF. The CDR3 nucleotides are TGTGCCAGTAGTGGCGGCGCCTTGGGTTCCTACGAGCAGTACTTC.

V usage is TRBV12-3 or TRBV12-4 and J usage is TRBJ1-5; tentative D call: TRBD1 (6 bases). Trimming took off 4 bases at V and 4 bases at J, with 17 bases between the two ends. The CDR3 contains 16 residues. CDR3 region: CASSSGRTVRNQPQHF. As DNA, the CDR3 is TGTGCCAGCAGTTCCGGAAGGACAGTTCGGAATCAGCCCCAGCATTTT.

This chain uses TRBV20-1 with TRBJ1-1, with 11 positions matching TRBD1. CDR1 and CDR2 (germline): DFQATT, SNEGSKA (reference sequence). The CDR3 runs 15 residues. Trimming took 3 bases from V and 0 from J; bases not matched to a gene: 3. The CDR3: CSARDRGRMNTEAFF. The CDR3 region has the DNA TGCAGTGCTAGGGACAGGGGGCGGATGAACACTGAAGCTTTCTTT.

This chain uses TRBV27 with TRBJ1-4, with a possible D match to TRBD1 (5 bases). The germline gives CDR1 MNHEY, CDR2 SMNVEV (reference sequence). The CDR3 loop spans 15 amino acids. V lost 4 bases, J lost 7 bases, and 16 bases lay in between. DNA for the CDR3: TGTGCCAGCAGTTCCCGGACACTTAGAGGTGAAAAACTGTTTTTT. Its translation is CASSSRTLRGEKLFF.

The V and J genes are TRBV5-4 and TRBJ2-3; TRBD2 agrees at 8 bases. The V and J ends lost 3 bases and 3 bases, in that order; junction bases with no gene match: 3. CDR1 SGHNT and CDR2 YYREEE come from the germline V gene (reference sequence). This CDR3 comprises 14 residues. This CDR3 reads CASSSGGKTDTQYF. The CDR3 bases are TGTGCCAGCAGCTCGGGGGGGAAAACAGATACGCAGTATTTT. Supplemented by reference TRBV5-4 and TRBJ2-3, the full variable domain reads ETGVTQSPTHLIKTRGQQVTLRCSSQSGHNTVSWYQQALGQGPQFIFQYYREEENGRGNFPPRFSGLQFPNYSSELNVNALELDDSALYLCASSSGGKTDTQYFGPGTRLTVL.

The chain is built from TRBV14 and TRBJ2-2; TRBD1 agrees at 7 bases. The CDR3 totals 15 residues. V lost 3 bases, J lost 7 bases, and 8 bases stayed unmatched. The V gene's germline CDR1 is SGHDN and CDR2 FVKESK. The CDR3 sequence is CASSHRTGPSGELFF. CDR3 nucleotide sequence: TGTGCCAGCAGCCATAGGACAGGTCCCAGCGGGGAGCTGTTTTTT.

Concerning this clonotype itself: At one boundary the junction diverges from the germline segment, which might be a read error. The V gene is TRBV5-1, the J gene TRBJ1-2, with a weak D call TRBD1 (5 bases). This CDR3 region has 12 residues. Germline-derived CDR1 and CDR2 are SGHRS and YFSETQ. CDR3: CASILGDDGYTF. The CDR3 nucleotides are TGCGCCAGCATCTTGGGGGACGATGGCTACACCTTC. Variable domain in full (rest from reference TRBV5-1 and TRBJ1-2): KAGVTQTPRYLIKTRGQQVTLSCSPISGHRSVSWYQQTPGQGLQFLFEYFSETQRNKGNFPGRFSGRQFSNSRSEMNVSTLELGDSALYLCASILGDDGYTFGSGTRLTVV.

V gene TRBV20-1 combines with J gene TRBJ2-1; a possible D gene is TRBD2 (5 bases). Germline V gives CDR1 DFQATT, CDR2 SNEGSKA (reference sequence). The CDR3 contains 14 residues. The V and J ends lost 5 bases and 10 bases respectively, with 21 bases between them. The CDR3 loop is CSALGGGRGREQFF. The CDR3 DNA sequence: TGCAGTGCTCTAGGAGGTGGAAGAGGGCGAGAGCAGTTCTTC.

V is TRBV2 and J is TRBJ2-2; D remains unclear. V was cut by 4 bases and J by 4 bases, with 7 bases left in between. The length of the CDR3 is 13 residues. The germline V gene encodes CDR1 SNHLY and CDR2 FYNNEI. DNA of the CDR3: TGTGCCAGCAGTGTCAGTAGCACCGGGGAGCTGTTTTTT. It translates to CASSVSSTGELFF.

This clonotype was seen once. The genes are TRBV29-1 and TRBJ1-1; D is unclear. Germline CDR1 and CDR2: SQVTM and ANQGSEA. Trimming took 0 bases from V and 11 from J, leaving 10 bases between them. The CDR3 totals 11 residues. The CDR3 reads CSVEDTGSAFF. The CDR3 DNA sequence: TGCAGCGTTGAAGACACGGGAAGTGCTTTCTTT.

This chain joins TRBV6-1 and TRBJ1-1; TRBD1 agrees at 9 bases. The germline V gene encodes CDR1 MNHNS and CDR2 SASEGT. The CDR3 spans 14 residues. V was clipped by 8 bases and J by 4 bases; unmatched bases: 8. DNA for the CDR3: TGTGCCAGCTATGCGGGGACAGGGCTCACTGAAGCTTTCTTT. Protein sequence: CASYAGTGLTEAFF.

This clonotype has a single count. The gene calls are TRBV2 and TRBJ2-7, with D perhaps given as TRBD1 or TRBD2 (5 bases each). Between the trimmed V and J ends, which lost 4 bases and 10 bases, there was a span of 11 bases. The germline V gene encodes CDR1 SNHLY and CDR2 FYNNEI. The length of the CDR3 is 11 residues. The chain's CDR3 is CASSAGPAQYF. The CDR3 nucleotides are TGTGCCAGCAGTGCGGGGCCAGCACAGTACTTC. The full variable domain, with the rest looked up from reference TRBV2 and TRBJ2-7, is EPEVTQTPSHQVTQMGQEVILRCVPISNHLYFYWYRQILGQKVEFLVSFYNNEISEKSEIFDDQFSVERPDGSNFTLKIRSTKLEDSAMYFCASSAGPAQYFGPGTRLTVT.

The chain recombines TRBV20-1 with TRBJ2-2, with D possibly TRBD1 on 6 matching bases. CDR3 length: 15 residues. Germline V lookup: CDR1 DFQATT, CDR2 SNEGSKA (reference sequence). V shed 6 bases and J shed 0 bases, with 14 bases lying between them. The CDR3 nucleotides are TGCAGTGCGCCGAATACAGGGTCGAACACCGGGGAGCTGTTTTTT. Amino acid sequence: CSAPNTGSNTGELFF.

The chain joins TRBV7-2 to TRBJ2-7; D may be TRBD1 (6 bases). The germline gives CDR1 SGHTA, CDR2 FQGNSA. V lost 5 bases, J lost 6 bases, and 20 bases lay in between. This CDR3 region has 15 residues. CDR3 nucleotides: TGTGCCAGCAGCCTCACGACACAGGGTGTAGCCGAGCAGTACTTC. Its protein product is CASSLTTQGVAEQYF.

The rearrangement joins TRBV3-1 to TRBJ1-2, with D possibly matching TRBD1 (5 bases). V lost 0 bases, J lost 6 bases, and 17 bases lay in between. Per germline, CDR1 LGHDT and CDR2 YNNKEL (reference sequence). The CDR3 consists of 16 residues. CDR3: CASSQDLDPRENGYTF. The CDR3 region has the DNA TGTGCCAGCAGCCAAGATCTAGACCCCAGGGAGAATGGCTACACCTTC. Full variable domain (rest looked up from reference TRBV3-1 and TRBJ1-2): DTAVSQTPKYLVTQMGNDKSIKCEQNLGHDTMYWYKQDSKKFLKIMFSYNNKELIINETVPNRFSPKSPDKAHLNLHINSLELGDSAVYFCASSQDLDPRENGYTFGSGTRLTVV.

This chain uses TRBV29-1 with TRBJ2-3, with D possibly TRBD2 on 6 matching bases. Deletions cut 4 bases from V and 5 bases from J, with 10 bases between. This CDR3 has 12 amino acids. The germline V gene encodes CDR1 SQVTM and CDR2 ANQGSEA. The CDR3 sequence is CSVGGAGDTQYF. The CDR3 coding sequence is TGCAGCGTTGGCGGGGCCGGAGATACGCAGTATTTT.

The rearrangement links TRBV13 to TRBJ2-5, with a tentative D call TRBD1 (5 bases). V was pared by 2 bases and J by 5 bases, with 18 bases between. Per the germline V gene, CDR1 is PRHDT and CDR2 is FYEKMQ (reference sequence). This CDR3 spans 16 amino acids. CDR3 region: CASSLFRWGREETQYF. Here the CDR3 DNA reads TGTGCCAGCAGCTTATTCCGGTGGGGCCGTGAGGAGACCCAGTACTTC.

The sample holds a few counts of this clonotype. The chain combines TRBV6-5 with TRBJ1-1; D not certain. Deletions cut 2 bases from V and 1 base from J, with 8 bases between. This CDR3 has 14 amino acids. Germline V gives CDR1 MNHEY, CDR2 SVGAGI. The CDR3 coding sequence is TGTGCCAGCAGTTACGAGGGATGGAACACTGAAGCTTTCTTT. As protein: CASSYEGWNTEAFF.

The chain carries TRBV7-3 and TRBJ2-1; possible D gene TRBD2, 6 bases. There are 14 residues in the CDR3. Germline CDR1 reads SGHTA; CDR2 reads FQGTGA. Trimming shortened V by 5 bases and J by 9 bases, and 17 bases separated the two germline ends. CDR3 in amino acids: CASSPTRDFGEQFF. As DNA, the CDR3 is TGTGCCAGCAGCCCGACCCGGGACTTTGGTGAGCAGTTCTTC.

This clonotype is a singleton in its sample. This chain links TRBV7-2 with TRBJ1-6; TRBD1 is a possible D gene (5 bases). With 5 bases removed from V and 4 bases from J, the gap between germline ends came to 12 bases. There are 15 residues in the CDR3. In germline, CDR1 is SGHTA, CDR2 FQGNSA. The CDR3 spells CASSPPGRYNSPLHF. The CDR3 nucleotides are TGTGCCAGCAGCCCCCCGGGACGGTATAATTCACCCCTCCACTTT.

The J gene is TRBJ2-3, the V gene TRBV12-3 or TRBV12-4, with TRBD2 identical over 8 bases. The CDR3 is made up of 16 amino acids. The trim removed 6 bases at V and 5 bases at J, leaving 13 bases unmatched. CDR3 in DNA: TGTGCCAGCAGGGGACGAGCGGGGGTTCAAGGAGATACGCAGTATTTT. Translating gives CASRGRAGVQGDTQYF.